One sample yielded the 15 T cell receptor beta chains listed below, sequenced in a study of blood T cell repertoires in COVID-19. Method: immunoSEQ multiplex PCR; TCRdb's copy keeps in-frame clones and lacks some. The sample gives a few hundred thousand clones, roughly 90% of which show up once; around 3% is in the top ten. Material for sequencing was peripheral blood. The receptors originated from a woman aged 30 to 39 with COVID-19, enrolled during active disease.

V gene TRBV14 combines with J gene TRBJ2-5, with 12 bases fitting TRBD2. Germline assignment: CDR1 SGHDN and CDR2 FVKESK. Losses at the gene ends were 4 bases for V and 5 bases for J; bases not matched to a gene: 5. The CDR3 totals 15 residues. The CDR3 nucleotides are TGTGCCAGCAGCCCACTAGCGGGAGGCCAGGAGACCCAGTACTTC. This codes for CASSPLAGGQETQYF.

The rearrangement uses TRBV6-6 and TRBJ1-2; 11 bases map to TRBD1. After removal of 6 bases from V and 8 bases from J, the junction contained 8 bases not matched to a gene. Germline CDR1 MNHNY, CDR2 SVGAGI (reference sequence). CDR3 length: 14 amino acids. The CDR3 loop reads CASSQGTGGGGYTF. The CDR3 nucleotides read TGTGCCAGCAGCCAAGGGACAGGGGGAGGCGGCTACACCTTC.

The sample holds one count of this clone. The V and J genes are TRBV19 and TRBJ2-1, with TRBD2 matching 7 bases. J was trimmed by 0 bases and V by 6 bases; bases with no gene match: 11. The germline gives CDR1 LNHDA, CDR2 SQIVND (reference sequence). This CDR3 spans 17 amino acids. CDR3: CASRGGERQSSYNEQFF. The DNA for the CDR3 is TGTGCCAGTAGGGGAGGGGAGCGCCAGAGCTCCTACAATGAGCAGTTCTTC.

The chain uses TRBV9 and TRBJ1-1, with a tentative D call TRBD1 (5 bases). Trimming left V 0 bases short and J 5 bases short, with 11 bases between. There are 14 residues in the CDR3. Germline V gives CDR1 SGDLS, CDR2 YYNGEE. The CDR3 bases are TGTGCCAGCAGCGTAGGACTAGGGGTAACTGAAGCTTTCTTT. It is translated as CASSVGLGVTEAFF.

CDR3 DNA: TGTGCCAGCAGCTTGACAGGGGTGCGGACCGGGGAGCTGTTTTTT. Its translation: CASSLTGVRTGELFF. The rearrangement links TRBV7-2 to TRBJ2-2; 8 bases line up with TRBD1. The CDR3 consists of 15 residues. With V trimmed by 3 bases and J by 5 bases, 5 bases remained unmatched. From germline, CDR1 is SGHTA and CDR2 FQGNSA.

The chain recombines TRBV3-1 (or the pseudogene TRBV3-2) with TRBJ2-4, with a weak D call TRBD2 (6 bases). Germline values: CDR1 LGHDT, CDR2 YNNKEL (reference sequence). CDR3 size: 13 residues. Trimming pared 5 bases from V and 11 bases from J, leaving 16 bases between. The CDR3 bases are TGTGCCAGCAGCGCGGCACTCCTAGCGTTTCAGTACTTC. It specifies CASSAALLAFQYF.

The gene calls are TRBV11-2 and TRBJ1-3, with 7 bases lining up with TRBD1. The CDR3 consists of 14 residues. Germline CDR1 SGHAT, CDR2 FQNNGV. V dropped 5 bases and J dropped 4; count of bases not matched to a gene: 5. The CDR3 region is CASSPGTEGNTIYF. The DNA of the CDR3 is TGTGCCAGCAGCCCCGGGACAGAAGGAAACACCATATATTTT.

The genes are TRBV7-6 and TRBJ2-5, with TRBD2 matching over 7 bases. The CDR3 spans 14 residues. V dropped 1 base and J dropped 4; count of bases not matched to a gene: 3. Germline V gene data show CDR1 as SGHVS and CDR2 as FNYEAQ. This chain's CDR3 is CASSLGSGIETQYF. CDR3 coding DNA: TGTGCCAGCAGCTTAGGAAGCGGGATAGAGACCCAGTACTTC.

CDR3 residues: CASSYSRQATDTQYF. The CDR3 nucleotides are TGTGCCAGCAGTTACTCGAGACAGGCCACAGATACGCAGTATTTT. V usage is TRBV6-5 and J usage is TRBJ2-3; D may be TRBD1 (6 bases). V lost 0 bases to trimming and J lost 2 bases, with 9 bases between them. This CDR3 comprises 15 residues. Germline CDR1 and CDR2: MNHEY and SVGAGI.

The chain uses TRBV5-1 and TRBJ1-4; 9 nucleotides agree with TRBD1. Germline V gene lookup returns CDR1 SGHRS and CDR2 YFSETQ. The V and J ends lost 4 bases and 5 bases, in that order; junction bases with no gene match: 9. This CDR3 spans 16 amino acids. CDR3 bases: TGCGCCAGCAGCCCGGGCACAGGGGGCATAAATGAAAAACTGTTTTTT. Translated: CASSPGTGGINEKLFF.

This clone showed up just once. The rearrangement joins TRBV5-5 to TRBJ1-4; D remains ambiguous. The CDR3 sequence is 16 residues long. V was trimmed by 0 bases and J by 8 bases, leaving 17 bases between them. Looked up from germline, CDR1 is SGHKS and CDR2 is YYEKEE (reference sequence). This chain's CDR3 is CASSLAGVLRTEKLFF. CDR3 DNA: TGTGCCAGCAGCTTGGCCGGAGTACTCCGTACGGAAAAACTGTTTTTT. The full variable domain, completed using reference TRBV5-5 and TRBJ1-4, is DAGVTQSPTHLIKTRGQQVTLRCSPISGHKSVSWYQQVLGQGPQFIFQYYEKEERGRGNFPDRFSARQFPNYSSELNVNALLLGDSALYLCASSLAGVLRTEKLFFGSGTQLSVL.

This sequence joins TRBV4-3 and TRBJ2-7; D gene unclear. Trimming shortened V by 6 bases and J by 4 bases, and 28 bases separated the two germline ends. This CDR3 contains 18 residues. CDR1 and CDR2 from the germline V gene are LGHNA and YSLEER. The DNA for the CDR3 is TGCGCCAGCAGGCGCCTGCTAGTAGTCCACACAACGCCTTACGAGCAGTACTTC. This translates into CASRRLLVVHTTPYEQYF.

This chain joins TRBV6-5 and TRBJ2-3, with D tentatively TRBD2 (7 bases). Trimming removed 7 bases at V and 4 bases at J, with 15 bases between. Per germline, CDR1 MNHEY and CDR2 SVGAGI. The CDR3 loop spans 14 amino acids. The CDR3: CASTPRGRADTQYF. The CDR3 DNA reads TGTGCCAGCACCCCGCGGGGGCGCGCAGATACGCAGTATTTT.

In its sample, this clone was seen a few times. The V and J genes are TRBV6-6 and TRBJ1-1, with 8 positions matching TRBD1. J gave up 1 base and V 6 bases, and 4 bases lay outside the gene matches. The germline CDR1 and CDR2 sequences are MNHNY and SVGAGI (reference sequence). The CDR3 runs to 14 residues. The CDR3 reads CASRTGTGNTEAFF. CDR3 sequence (DNA): TGTGCCAGCAGAACCGGGACAGGGAACACTGAAGCTTTCTTT.

The chain has TRBV28 and TRBJ2-2, with D maybe TRBD1 (5 bases). There are 14 residues in the CDR3. Germline CDR1 MDHEN, CDR2 SYDVKM. V dropped 2 bases and J dropped 7 bases, with 11 bases sitting between them. The CDR3 DNA reads TGTGCCAGCAGTTTAGGCAGGGTATACGGGGAGCTGTTTTTT. Residues: CASSLGRVYGELFF.